This is a list of T cell receptor beta chains from one sample in a study of graft-versus-host responses after intestinal transplantation. TCRdb's copy holds only in-frame clones and misses some; the assay was immunoSEQ multiplex PCR. This sample has about 88,000 clones, with roughly nine tenths found just once. Their target antigens are unknown. The starting material was unstimulated CD4+ T cells sorted from spleen or lymph node cells, obtained before intestinal transplant. Receptors originate from a human donor who received an intestinal transplant. Each CDR3 is given with its conserved first and last residue. The D gene is left open where the match is weak. Not all rows give a size; the values are once, few, many and, for expanded clones, a class.

>TRBV4-1|19|-|TRBD1|TRBJ2-5
CASSPLLITGTGGTETQYF
TGCGCCAGCAGCCCCCTCCTTATCACCGGGACAGGGGGGACGGAGACCCAGTACTTC
>TRBV5-4|15|-|TRBD1|TRBJ1-2
CASSFPGRGLVGYTF
TGTGCCAGCAGCTTCCCCGGCAGGGGGCTCGTAGGCTACACCTTC
>TRBV6-4|14|-|-|TRBJ1-1
CASRRDIMNTEAFF
TGTGCCAGCAGGAGGGACATCATGAACACTGAAGCTTTCTTT
>TRBV5-1|14|once|TRBD1|TRBJ1-1
CASSWRQGNTEAFF
TGCGCCAGCAGCTGGCGACAGGGGAACACTGAAGCTTTCTTT
>TRBV27|14|-|TRBD1|TRBJ2-7
CASSFRDRAYEQYF
TGTGCCAGCAGTTTTCGGGACAGGGCCTACGAGCAGTACTTC
>TRBV5-6|15|-|-|TRBJ2-3
CASSLGGVGTDTQYF
TGTGCCAGCAGCTTGGGGGGGGTCGGCACAGATACGCAGTATTTT
>TRBV7-3|18|-|TRBD2|TRBJ2-3
CASSPRLAGGTPTDTQYF
TGTGCCAGCAGCCCACGACTAGCGGGGGGGACCCCCACAGATACGCAGTATTTT
>TRBV6-1|14|-|TRBD1|TRBJ1-5
CASTGQVPNQPQHF
TGTGCCAGCACCGGACAGGTCCCTAATCAGCCCCAGCATTTT
>TRBV23-1|14|-|-|TRBJ1-2
CASTPTDGQRGYTF
TGCGCCAGCACCCCGACGGACGGACAGCGGGGCTACACCTTC
>TRBV27|18|-|-|TRBJ2-2
CASSLSQGRLSNTGELFF
TGTGCCAGCAGTTTATCACAGGGCAGACTGTCGAACACCGGGGAGCTGTTTTTT
>TRBV7-3|15|-|-|TRBJ2-3
CASSAYRDGTDTQYF
TGTGCCAGCAGCGCGTACAGGGATGGCACAGATACGCAGTATTTT
>TRBV18|13|-|-|TRBJ1-6
CASHREVGSPLHF
TGTGCCAGCCACCGGGAGGTGGGTTCACCCCTCCACTTT
>TRBV11-2|13|-|-|TRBJ1-1
CASSLDRFVEAFF
TGTGCCAGCAGCTTAGACAGGTTCGTTGAAGCTTTCTTT
>TRBV15|13|-|-|TRBJ1-1
CATSRAQDTEAFF
TGTGCCACCAGCAGAGCTCAGGACACTGAAGCTTTCTTT
>TRBV5-5|16|once|TRBD1|TRBJ1-5
CASSLQGGYSNQPQHF
TGTGCCAGCAGCTTGCAGGGGGGTTATAGCAATCAGCCCCAGCATTTT
>TRBV4-2|14|-|-|TRBJ2-4
CASSQERGGDIQYF
TGTGCCAGCAGCCAAGAAAGGGGGGGTGACATTCAGTACTTC
>TRBV5-8|17|-|TRBD1|TRBJ2-3
CASTAPQGEFVTDTQYF
TGTGCCAGCACGGCGCCACAGGGGGAGTTTGTAACAGATACGCAGTATTTT
>TRBV19|17|-|TRBD2|TRBJ2-7
CASSRGPSGGPRSEQYF
TGTGCCAGTAGTAGGGGGCCTAGCGGGGGCCCTAGATCGGAGCAGTACTTC
>TRBV2|16|-|-|TRBJ1-6
CASSGRGALNNSPLHF
TGTGCCAGCAGTGGGCGTGGGGCACTTAATAATTCACCCCTCCACTTT
>TRBV6-1|13|-|-|TRBJ2-5
CASSARGQETQYF
TGTGCCAGCAGTGCTCGGGGGCAAGAGACCCAGTACTTC
>TRBV19|16|-|TRBD2|TRBJ2-3
CASRLGGLAGPDTQYF
TGTGCCAGTAGACTCGGGGGACTAGCGGGGCCAGATACGCAGTATTTT
>TRBV25-1|12|-|-|TRBJ2-3
CASSDRADTQYF
TGTGCCAGCAGTGACAGGGCAGATACGCAGTATTTT
>TRBV6-1|16|-|TRBD1|TRBJ1-3
CASSERGSGGGNTIYF
TGTGCCAGCAGTGAACGGGGTTCAGGGGGTGGAAACACCATATATTTT
>TRBV5-1|15|-|TRBD2|TRBJ2-3
CASSRASGLTDTQYF
TGCGCCAGCAGCAGGGCTAGCGGACTCACAGATACGCAGTATTTT
>TRBV9|12|-|-|TRBJ2-7
CASSVARGEQYF
TGTGCCAGCAGCGTAGCTCGGGGCGAGCAGTACTTC
>TRBV28|14|-|TRBD1|TRBJ1-2
CAIEDRGANYGYTF
TGTGCCATCGAAGACAGGGGAGCTAACTATGGCTACACCTTC
>TRBV7-3|12|-|-|TRBJ2-7
CASSREGGEQYF
TGTGCCAGCAGCCGAGAAGGGGGCGAGCAGTACTTC
>TRBV5-1|15|-|-|TRBJ1-1
CASSLGWTANTEAFF
TGCGCCAGCAGCTTGGGATGGACAGCGAACACTGAAGCTTTCTTT
>TRBV6-6|13|-|-|TRBJ1-5
CASRTGGRQPQHF
TGTGCCAGCAGGACGGGGGGTCGCCAGCCCCAGCATTTT
>TRBV29-1|13|-|-|TRBJ1-2
CSADQGLQPGYTF
TGCAGCGCCGACCAGGGACTCCAACCCGGCTACACCTTC
>TRBV11-3|14|-|-|TRBJ2-5
CASSSSYEGETQYF
TGTGCCAGCAGCTCCTCCTATGAGGGAGAGACCCAGTACTTC
>TRBV5-1|17|-|-|TRBJ1-2
CASSFTGSANPGNGYTF
TGCGCCAGCAGCTTCACGGGGAGCGCCAACCCCGGGAATGGCTACACCTTC
>TRBV28|14|-|-|TRBJ1-1
CASRTTAFNTEAFF
TGTGCCAGCAGGACGACAGCATTTAACACTGAAGCTTTCTTT
>TRBV19|15|-|-|TRBJ1-5
CASSMLQGSNQPQHF
TGTGCCAGTAGTATGCTACAGGGTAGCAATCAGCCCCAGCATTTT
>TRBV5-1|15|-|-|TRBJ2-7
CASSLGQDPYYEQYF
TGCGCCAGCAGCTTGGGTCAGGATCCCTACTACGAGCAGTACTTC
>TRBV6-5|14|-|-|TRBJ1-2
CASTTGGSLRGYTF
TGTGCCAGCACCACCGGGGGGTCCCTGCGGGGCTACACCTTC
>TRBV7-3|14|-|-|TRBJ2-3
CASSLTSSTDTQYF
TGTGCCAGCAGCTTAACGAGCAGCACAGATACGCAGTATTTT
>TRBV10-2|14|-|TRBD1|TRBJ2-7
CAGGRDRGSYEQYF
TGCGCCGGGGGACGGGACAGGGGATCCTACGAGCAGTACTTC
>TRBV18|15|-|-|TRBJ1-5
CASSPRAGSNQPQHF
TGTGCCAGCTCACCACGGGCAGGGAGCAATCAGCCCCAGCATTTT
>TRBV29-1|13|-|-|TRBJ2-2
CSVRRGATGELFF
TGCAGCGTTCGCCGGGGGGCCACCGGGGAGCTGTTTTTT
>TRBV7-2|14|-|-|TRBJ2-7
CASRYGGAGHEQYF
TGTGCCAGCAGGTACGGGGGTGCGGGCCACGAGCAGTACTTC
>TRBV19|15|-|-|TRBJ2-1
CASQNRDGGYNEQFF
TGTGCCAGTCAAAACAGGGATGGTGGCTACAATGAGCAGTTCTTC
>TRBV11-3|12|-|-|TRBJ2-3
CASSLGQNTQYF
TGTGCCAGCAGCTTAGGACAGAATACGCAGTATTTT
>TRBV4-1|19|-|TRBD1|TRBJ2-2
CASSQDSRGQRANTGELFF
TGCGCCAGCAGCCAAGATAGTAGGGGACAGCGAGCGAACACCGGGGAGCTGTTTTTT
>TRBV29-1|13|-|-|TRBJ2-1
CSVDSGRRGEQFF
TGCAGCGTTGATAGCGGCAGACGGGGTGAGCAGTTCTTC
>TRBV5-6|13|few|-|TRBJ1-4
CASSYEIGEKLFF
TGTGCCAGCAGCTACGAAATCGGTGAAAAACTGTTTTTT
>TRBV7-9|14|once|-|TRBJ1-1
CASSLAAGNTEAFF
TGTGCCAGCAGCTTAGCCGCGGGGAACACTGAAGCTTTCTTT
>TRBV7-3|15|-|-|TRBJ1-3
CASSLLAGAGNTIYF
TGTGCCAGCAGCTTACTAGCAGGGGCTGGAAACACCATATATTTT